The following is a T cell receptor (beta chain) sequence with its context. This table comes from immunoSEQ multiplex PCR, and its TCRdb copy is limited to in-frame clones, with some not included. In the table there are about 150,000 clones, over 85% of which are singletons. This sample stems from a study of control samples from healthy donors and cancer patients. Per the germline V gene, CDR1 is LNHDA and CDR2 is SQIVND (reference sequence). This CDR3 region has 14 residues. V lost 1 base and J 1 base, leaving 5 bases between the germline ends. The chain carries TRBV19 and TRBJ1-5; D is uncertain. Sequencing was performed on blood. This TCR was sampled from a man aged 18 to 29 in good health. The CDR3 spells CASSIGESNQPQHF. CDR3 nucleotides: TGTGCCAGTAGTATAGGGGAGAGCAATCAGCCCCAGCATTTT. The complete variable domain, with remaining parts taken from reference TRBV19 and TRBJ1-5, reads DGGITQSPKYLFRKEGQNVTLSCEQNLNHDAMYWYRQDPGQGLRLIYYSQIVNDFQKGDIAEGYSVSREKKESFPLTVTSAQKNPTAFYLCASSIGESNQPQHFGDGTRLSIL.